The 20 T cell receptor beta chains presented below share a single source sample, sequenced in a study of blood T cell repertoires in COVID-19. The table came from immunoSEQ multiplex PCR; TCRdb's copy has only in-frame clones and leaves some out. The table records under 200,000 clones, around 82% of them present only once. Sequenced input: peripheral blood. Receptors were obtained from a man aged 70-80 years with active or convalescent COVID-19.

This clone was detected only a few times. The rearrangement joins TRBV7-9 to TRBJ2-2, with D tentatively TRBD2 (5 bases). From germline, CDR1 is SEHNR and CDR2 FQNEAQ (reference sequence). V dropped 4 bases and J dropped 5 bases, with 11 bases sitting between them. CDR3 length equals 14 residues. Here the CDR3 reads CASSSWRATGELFF. DNA for the CDR3: TGTGCCAGCAGCTCTTGGCGGGCTACCGGGGAGCTGTTTTTT.

As regards this clone: Because the CDR3's place on the DNA is in doubt, the DNA is left out and the CDR3 is given as listed by TCRdb. V gene TRBV27 combines with J gene TRBJ2-7; the tabulated D call, TRBD1, remains unverified against the DNA. Both ends counted, the CDR3 spans 14 residues. Germline V gene sequence: CDR1 MNHEY, CDR2 SMNVEV (reference sequence). CDR3 in amino acids: CASSSSGQGSEQYF.

The sample holds a few counts of this clone. The chain joins TRBV5-1 to TRBJ2-7; 9 nucleotides match TRBD1. CDR1 and CDR2 (germline): SGHRS, YFSETQ. The trim removed 4 bases at V and 3 bases at J, leaving 5 bases unmatched. The CDR3 extends over 14 amino acids. The CDR3 here is CASSQGQGIYEQYF. Written as DNA, the CDR3 is TGCGCCAGCAGCCAGGGACAGGGCATCTACGAGCAGTACTTC.

The CDR3 coding sequence is TGTGCCAGCCGACGCCGGGGAGGGACTAATGAAAAACTGTTTTTT. Its protein is CASRRRGGTNEKLFF. This chain uses TRBV11-2 with TRBJ1-4, with unresolved D. The V end was cut by 8 bases, the J end by 2 bases, with 15 bases between. Germline V gives CDR1 SGHAT, CDR2 FQNNGV. The CDR3 contains 15 residues.

The rearrangement links TRBV10-2 to TRBJ1-1, with D perhaps TRBD1 (5 bases). CDR1 WSHSY and CDR2 SAAADI come from the germline V gene. The CDR3 has 17 amino acids. V was pared by 2 bases and J by 4 bases, with 20 bases between. CDR3 residues: CASSETKTGVRGTEAFF. Here the CDR3 DNA reads TGCGCCAGCAGTGAGACGAAAACGGGGGTGCGTGGCACTGAAGCTTTCTTT.

This chain connects TRBV15 to TRBJ2-3, with D unresolved. The CDR3 is made up of 12 amino acids. CDR1 is LNHNV, CDR2 YYDKDF, per germline (reference sequence). The V end lost 0 bases, the J end lost 10 bases, and 8 bases lay between the germline ends. DNA of the CDR3: TGTGCCACCAGCAGAGATAGGAGCGCGCAGTATTTT. It yields the protein CATSRDRSAQYF.

V and J are TRBV7-6 and TRBJ1-5; D is unresolved. The germline V and J ends were trimmed by 5 bases and 9 bases, with 14 bases remaining between them. CDR1 and CDR2 from the germline V gene are SGHVS and FNYEAQ. The CDR3 spans 13 residues. The CDR3 spells CASSKELAGPQHF. The CDR3 bases are TGTGCCAGCAGCAAGGAGCTGGCCGGGCCCCAGCATTTT. The full variable domain, in which reference TRBV7-6 and TRBJ1-5 provide the parts outside the CDR3, is GAGVSQSPRYKVTKRGQDVALRCDPISGHVSLYWYRQALGQGPEFLTYFNYEAQQDKSGLPNDRFSAERPEGSISTLTIQRTEQRDSAMYRCASSKELAGPQHFGDGTRLSIL.

The chain has TRBV9 and TRBJ2-3; 9 bases agree with TRBD1. With 0 bases clipped from V and 2 bases from J, the junction kept 4 bases outside the gene matches. Germline V gene lookup returns CDR1 SGDLS and CDR2 YYNGEE. The CDR3 sequence is 16 residues long. DNA for the CDR3: TGTGCCAGCAGCGTAGTAGGACAGGGGACCACAGATACGCAGTATTTT. Translation: CASSVVGQGTTDTQYF.

The J gene is TRBJ2-5, the V gene TRBV12-3 or TRBV12-4; D is unclear. This CDR3 has 13 amino acids. Trimming removed 2 bases at V and 5 bases at J, with 9 bases between. CDR3 nucleotide sequence: TGTGCCAGCAGTTTAAGCAGGTCGGAGACCCAGTACTTC. Amino acid sequence: CASSLSRSETQYF.

The J gene is TRBJ1-3, the V gene TRBV5-5; D might be TRBD1 (5 bases). Germline V gene lookup returns CDR1 SGHKS and CDR2 YYEKEE (reference sequence). The ends were cut back, 1 base at V and 0 bases at J, with 8 bases in the middle. There are 15 residues in the CDR3. CDR3 protein: CASSLFRDSGNTIYF. Written as DNA, the CDR3 is TGTGCCAGCAGCTTGTTCAGGGACTCTGGAAACACCATATATTTT.

This rearrangement joins TRBV24-1 to TRBJ1-1; tentatively, D is TRBD1 (6 bases). Germline V CDR1 and CDR2: KGHDR, SFDVKD. The germline V and J ends were trimmed by 7 bases and 5 bases, with 13 bases remaining between them. This CDR3 is built from 13 residues. The CDR3 is CATRNTGLTEAFF. DNA of the CDR3: TGTGCCACCAGGAATACAGGGCTTACTGAAGCTTTCTTT.

V is TRBV19 and J is TRBJ2-3, with 8 bases lining up with TRBD2. The V and J ends lost 4 bases and 3 bases, in that order; junction bases with no gene match: 6. The CDR3 has 15 residues. Germline CDR1 LNHDA, CDR2 SQIVND (reference sequence). The CDR3 coding sequence is TGTGCCAGTAGTACCCGGCGGGAGGTAACAGATACGCAGTATTTT. Residues: CASSTRREVTDTQYF.

This sequence joins TRBV2 and TRBJ2-1, with 9 positions matching TRBD1. CDR3 length: 16 amino acids. Germline CDR1 reads SNHLY; CDR2 reads FYNNEI. The V gene end was trimmed by 6 bases and the J gene end by 5 bases; junction bases not matched to a gene: 11. The CDR3 coding sequence is TGTGCCAGCAGGGCTAACAGGGGGCCCCCCCACAATGAGCAGTTCTTC. Its protein is CASRANRGPPHNEQFF.

The rearrangement uses TRBV27 and TRBJ2-1; no firm D call. V lost 3 bases and J 0 bases, leaving 12 bases between the germline ends. Germline CDR1 MNHEY, CDR2 SMNVEV (reference sequence). The CDR3 spans 16 residues. The CDR3 DNA sequence: TGTGCCAGCAGTTTTTGGGCACCAAGCTCCTACAATGAGCAGTTCTTC. Protein: CASSFWAPSSYNEQFF.

The gene calls are TRBV11-2 and TRBJ2-1; TRBD2 matches 11 bases. The CDR3 sequence is 15 residues long. Germline CDR1 is SGHAT and CDR2 is FQNNGV. Unmatched junction bases numbered 4, after V lost 5 bases and J lost 4 bases. This CDR3 is CASSKTSGVYNEQFF. The CDR3 nucleotides are TGTGCCAGCAGCAAGACTAGCGGGGTGTACAATGAGCAGTTCTTC.

This clone was found a few times. J is TRBJ1-1 and V is TRBV11-2, with TRBD1 identical over 7 bases. There are 16 residues in the CDR3. The junction had 9 bases not matched to a gene; V was cut back by 4 bases and J by 1 base. Germline V gives CDR1 SGHAT, CDR2 FQNNGV. In DNA, the CDR3 is TGTGCCAGCAGCTCAGGACAGGCAGCCAAGAACACTGAAGCTTTCTTT. Its translation: CASSSGQAAKNTEAFF.

The chain employs TRBV6-5 and TRBJ2-2; tentative D call: TRBD1 (6 bases). This CDR3 region has 14 residues. Trimming took 6 bases from V and 7 from J, leaving 15 bases between them. Germline V gene data show CDR1 as MNHEY and CDR2 as SVGAGI. CDR3 amino acids: CASRKGGIDGELFF. The CDR3 nucleotides are TGTGCCAGCAGGAAAGGGGGAATTGACGGGGAGCTGTTTTTT.

The chain links TRBV20-1 to TRBJ1-3; 10 bases agree with TRBD1. The germline gives CDR1 DFQATT, CDR2 SNEGSKA (reference sequence). V gave up 3 bases and J gave up 4 bases; unmatched junction bases: 3. The CDR3 covers 14 residues. The CDR3 spells CSASDRGRGNTIYF. CDR3 DNA: TGCAGTGCTAGTGACAGGGGGCGCGGAAACACCATATATTTT.

The genes are TRBV18 and TRBJ1-1; D remains unclear. Germline CDR1 reads KGHSH; CDR2 reads LQKENI. The length of the CDR3 is 14 residues. Trimming pared 5 bases from V and 1 base from J, leaving 11 bases between. CDR3 nucleotide sequence: TGTGCCAGCTCAACACGACAAGAGAACACTGAAGCTTTCTTT. It is translated as CASSTRQENTEAFF.

V gene TRBV3-1 (or the pseudogene TRBV3-2) combines with J gene TRBJ1-6; a weak D match, TRBD1 (6 bases). CDR3 length: 14 residues. Per germline, CDR1 LGHDT and CDR2 YNNKEL (reference sequence). V was pared by 3 bases and J by 8 bases, with 11 bases between. As DNA, the CDR3 is TGTGCCAGCAGCCAGAGGGGGAACGATTCACCCCTCCACTTT. Encoded protein: CASSQRGNDSPLHF.